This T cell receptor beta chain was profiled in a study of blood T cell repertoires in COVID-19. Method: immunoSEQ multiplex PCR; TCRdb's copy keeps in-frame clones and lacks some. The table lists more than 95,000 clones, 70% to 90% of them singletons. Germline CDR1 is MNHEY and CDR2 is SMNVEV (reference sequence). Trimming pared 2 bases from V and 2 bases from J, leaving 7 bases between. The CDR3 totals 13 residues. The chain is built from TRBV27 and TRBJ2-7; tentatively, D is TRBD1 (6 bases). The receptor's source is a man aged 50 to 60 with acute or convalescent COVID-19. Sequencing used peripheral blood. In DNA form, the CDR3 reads TGTGCCAGCAGTTTAGGGGACACCTACGAGCAGTACTTC. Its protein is CASSLGDTYEQYF.